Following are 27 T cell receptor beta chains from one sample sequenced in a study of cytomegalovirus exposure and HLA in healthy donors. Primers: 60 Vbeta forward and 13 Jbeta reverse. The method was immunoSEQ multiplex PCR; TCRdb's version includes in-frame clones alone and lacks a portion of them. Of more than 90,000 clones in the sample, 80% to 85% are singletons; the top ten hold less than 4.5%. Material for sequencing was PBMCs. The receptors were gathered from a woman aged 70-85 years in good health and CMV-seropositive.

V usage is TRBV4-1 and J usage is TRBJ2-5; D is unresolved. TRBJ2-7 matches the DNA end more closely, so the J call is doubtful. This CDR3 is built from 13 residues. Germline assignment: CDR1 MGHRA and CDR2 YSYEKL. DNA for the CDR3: TGCGCCAGCAGCCCCCAAAACTGGGCCGAGCAGTACTTC. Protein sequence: CASSPQNWAEQYF.

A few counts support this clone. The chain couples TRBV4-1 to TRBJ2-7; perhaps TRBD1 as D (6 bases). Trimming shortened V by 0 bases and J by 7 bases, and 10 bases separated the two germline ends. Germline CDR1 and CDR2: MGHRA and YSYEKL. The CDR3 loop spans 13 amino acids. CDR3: CASSQDPRGEQYF. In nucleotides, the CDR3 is TGCGCCAGCAGCCAAGATCCTAGGGGGGAGCAGTACTTC.

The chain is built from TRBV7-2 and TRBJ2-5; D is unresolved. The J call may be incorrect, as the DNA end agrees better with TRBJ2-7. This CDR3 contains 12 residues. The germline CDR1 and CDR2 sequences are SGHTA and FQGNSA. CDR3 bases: TGTGCCAGCAGCTCTTCTAGATACGAGCAGTACTTC. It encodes CASSSSRYEQYF.

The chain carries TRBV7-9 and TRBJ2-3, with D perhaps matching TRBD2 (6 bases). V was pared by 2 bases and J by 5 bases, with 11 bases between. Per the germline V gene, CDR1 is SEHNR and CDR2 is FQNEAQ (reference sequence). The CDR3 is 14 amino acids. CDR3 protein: CASSLMDYRDTQYF. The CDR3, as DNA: TGTGCCAGCAGCTTAATGGACTATCGAGATACGCAGTATTTT.

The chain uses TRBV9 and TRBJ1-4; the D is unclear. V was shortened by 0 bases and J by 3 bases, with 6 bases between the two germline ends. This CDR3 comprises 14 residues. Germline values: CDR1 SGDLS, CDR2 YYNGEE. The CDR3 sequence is CASSVARSNEKLFF. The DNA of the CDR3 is TGTGCCAGCAGCGTAGCCAGGTCTAATGAAAAACTGTTTTTT.

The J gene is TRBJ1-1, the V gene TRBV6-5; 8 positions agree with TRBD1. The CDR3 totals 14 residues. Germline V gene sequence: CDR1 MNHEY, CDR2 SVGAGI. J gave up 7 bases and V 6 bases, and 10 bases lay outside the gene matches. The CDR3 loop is CASRQGEFFGEAFF. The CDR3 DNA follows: TGTGCCAGCAGACAGGGGGAATTTTTCGGTGAAGCTTTCTTT.

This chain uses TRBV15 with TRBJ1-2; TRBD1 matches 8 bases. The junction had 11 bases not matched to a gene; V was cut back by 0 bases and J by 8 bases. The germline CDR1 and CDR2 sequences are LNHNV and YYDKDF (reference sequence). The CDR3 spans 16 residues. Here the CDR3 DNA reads TGTGCCACCAGCAGAGATATGGCAGGGGGCGATCGAGGCTACACCTTC. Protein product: CATSRDMAGGDRGYTF.

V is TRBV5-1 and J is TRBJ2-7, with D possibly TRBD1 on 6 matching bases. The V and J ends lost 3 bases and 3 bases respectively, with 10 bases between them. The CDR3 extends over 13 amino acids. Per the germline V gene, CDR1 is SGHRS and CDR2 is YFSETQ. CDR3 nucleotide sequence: TGCGCCAGCAGCTCCTCACAGGGCTACGAGCAGTACTTC. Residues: CASSSSQGYEQYF.

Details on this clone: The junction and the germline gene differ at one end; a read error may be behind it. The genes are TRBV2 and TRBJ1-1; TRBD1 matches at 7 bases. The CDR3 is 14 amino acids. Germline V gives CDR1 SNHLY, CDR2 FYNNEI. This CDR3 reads CASSEDRVGTEAFF. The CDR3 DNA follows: TGTGCCAGCAGCGAAGACAGGGTCGGCACTGAAGCTTTCTTT.

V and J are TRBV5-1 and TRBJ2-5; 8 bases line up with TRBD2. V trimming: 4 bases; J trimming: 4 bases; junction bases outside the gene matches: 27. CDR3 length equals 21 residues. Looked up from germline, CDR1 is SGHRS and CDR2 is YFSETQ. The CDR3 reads CASSAKYSFPSGGDIRETQYF. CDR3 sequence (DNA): TGCGCCAGCAGCGCGAAGTATTCGTTTCCGTCGGGGGGGGATATACGAGAGACCCAGTACTTC.

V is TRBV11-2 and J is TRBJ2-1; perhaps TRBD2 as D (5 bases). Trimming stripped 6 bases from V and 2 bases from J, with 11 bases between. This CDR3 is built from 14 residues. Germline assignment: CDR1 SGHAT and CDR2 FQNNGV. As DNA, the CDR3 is TGTGCCAGCAGTCCCAGGAGGACCTACAATGAGCAGTTCTTC. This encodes CASSPRRTYNEQFF. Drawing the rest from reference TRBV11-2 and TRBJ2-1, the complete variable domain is EAGVAQSPRYKIIEKRQSVAFWCNPISGHATLYWYQQILGQGPKLLIQFQNNGVVDDSQLPKDRFSAERLKGVDSTLKIQPAKLEDSAVYLCASSPRRTYNEQFFGPGTRLTVL.

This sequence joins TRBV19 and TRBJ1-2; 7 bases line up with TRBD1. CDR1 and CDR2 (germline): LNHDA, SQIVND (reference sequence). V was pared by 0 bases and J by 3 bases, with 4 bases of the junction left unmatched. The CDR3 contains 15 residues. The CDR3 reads CASSIDKGAHYGYTF. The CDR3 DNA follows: TGTGCCAGTAGTATAGATAAGGGGGCTCACTATGGCTACACCTTC. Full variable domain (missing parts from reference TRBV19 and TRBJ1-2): DGGITQSPKYLFRKEGQNVTLSCEQNLNHDAMYWYRQDPGQGLRLIYYSQIVNDFQKGDIAEGYSVSREKKESFPLTVTSAQKNPTAFYLCASSIDKGAHYGYTFGSGTRLTVV.

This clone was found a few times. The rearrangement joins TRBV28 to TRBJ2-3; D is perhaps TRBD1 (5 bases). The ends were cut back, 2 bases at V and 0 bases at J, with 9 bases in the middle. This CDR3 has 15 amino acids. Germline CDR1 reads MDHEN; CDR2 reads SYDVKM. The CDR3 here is CASSLRGASTDTQYF. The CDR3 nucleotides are TGTGCCAGCAGTTTACGTGGGGCTAGCACAGATACGCAGTATTTT.

The CDR3 protein is CASSLVPVPSGRFNEQFF. CDR3 nucleotide sequence: TGTGCCAGCAGCTTGGTCCCCGTACCCAGCGGGAGGTTCAATGAGCAGTTCTTC. The rearrangement uses TRBV5-5 and TRBJ2-1; 9 nucleotides match TRBD2. Germline trimming cut 0 bases from V and 6 bases from J; bases unmatched to any gene: 13. Per the germline V gene, CDR1 is SGHKS and CDR2 is YYEKEE (reference sequence). The CDR3 has 18 amino acids.

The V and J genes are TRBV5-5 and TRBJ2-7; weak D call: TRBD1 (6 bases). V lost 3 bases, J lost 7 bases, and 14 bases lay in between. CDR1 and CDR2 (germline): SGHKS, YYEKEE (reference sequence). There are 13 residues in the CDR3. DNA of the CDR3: TGTGCCAGCAGCTCGGGACAAGTGAGAGAGCAGTACTTC. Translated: CASSSGQVREQYF.

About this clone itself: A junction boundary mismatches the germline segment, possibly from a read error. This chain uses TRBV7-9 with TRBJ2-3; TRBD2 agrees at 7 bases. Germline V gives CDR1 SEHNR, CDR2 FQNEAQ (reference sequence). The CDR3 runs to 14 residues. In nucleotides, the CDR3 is TGTTCCAGCAGCTTCGGGACTACCTCTAGTACGCAGTATTTT. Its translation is CSSSFGTTSSTQYF.

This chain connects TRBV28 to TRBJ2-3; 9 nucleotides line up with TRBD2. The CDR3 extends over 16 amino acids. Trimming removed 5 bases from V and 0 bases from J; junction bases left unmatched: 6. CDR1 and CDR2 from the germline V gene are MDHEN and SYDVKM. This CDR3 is CASSPLAGTSTDTQYF. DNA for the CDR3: TGTGCCAGCAGTCCCCTAGCGGGAACTAGCACAGATACGCAGTATTTT.

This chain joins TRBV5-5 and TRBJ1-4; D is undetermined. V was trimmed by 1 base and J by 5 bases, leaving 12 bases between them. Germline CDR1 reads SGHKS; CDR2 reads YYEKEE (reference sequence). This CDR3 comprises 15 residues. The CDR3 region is CASSLWEGANEKLFF. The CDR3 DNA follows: TGTGCCAGCAGCTTGTGGGAGGGAGCAAATGAAAAACTGTTTTTT.

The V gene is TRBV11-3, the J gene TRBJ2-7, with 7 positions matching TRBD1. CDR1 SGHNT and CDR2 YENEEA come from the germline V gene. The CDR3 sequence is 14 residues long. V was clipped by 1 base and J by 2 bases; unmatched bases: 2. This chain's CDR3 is CASSLAGGAYEQYF. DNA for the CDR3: TGTGCCAGCAGCTTAGCAGGGGGAGCCTACGAGCAGTACTTC.

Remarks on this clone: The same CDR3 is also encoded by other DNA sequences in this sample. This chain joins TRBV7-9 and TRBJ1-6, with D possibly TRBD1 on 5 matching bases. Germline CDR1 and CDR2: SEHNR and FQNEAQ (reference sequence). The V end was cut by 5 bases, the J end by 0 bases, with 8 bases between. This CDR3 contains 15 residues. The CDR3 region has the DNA TGTGCCAGCAGCCTTGACAGCTCCTATAATTCACCCCTCCACTTT. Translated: CASSLDSSYNSPLHF.

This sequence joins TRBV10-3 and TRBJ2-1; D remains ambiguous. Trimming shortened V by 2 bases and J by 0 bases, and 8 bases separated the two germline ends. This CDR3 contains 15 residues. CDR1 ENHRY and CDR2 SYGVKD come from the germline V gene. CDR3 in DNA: TGTGCCATCAGTGAGAACTCCGACTCCTACAATGAGCAGTTCTTC. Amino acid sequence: CAISENSDSYNEQFF.

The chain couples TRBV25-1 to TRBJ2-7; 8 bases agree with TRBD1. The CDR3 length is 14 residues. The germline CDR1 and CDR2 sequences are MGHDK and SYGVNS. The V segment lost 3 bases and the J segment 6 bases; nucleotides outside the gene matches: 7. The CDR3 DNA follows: TGTGCCAGCAGTGAGACAGGGGAAACGAGCGAGCAGTACTTC. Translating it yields CASSETGETSEQYF.

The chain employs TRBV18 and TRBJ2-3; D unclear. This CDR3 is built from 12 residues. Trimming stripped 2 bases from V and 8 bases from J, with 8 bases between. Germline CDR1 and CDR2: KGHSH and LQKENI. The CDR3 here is CASSPARSTQYF. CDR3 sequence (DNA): TGTGCCAGCTCACCAGCTCGGAGTACGCAGTATTTT. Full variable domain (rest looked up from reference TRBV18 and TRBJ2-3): NAGVMQNPRHLVRRRGQEARLRCSPMKGHSHVYWYRQLPEEGLKFMVYLQKENIIDESGMPKERFSAEFPKEGPSILRIQQVVRGDSAAYFCASSPARSTQYFGPGTRLTVL.

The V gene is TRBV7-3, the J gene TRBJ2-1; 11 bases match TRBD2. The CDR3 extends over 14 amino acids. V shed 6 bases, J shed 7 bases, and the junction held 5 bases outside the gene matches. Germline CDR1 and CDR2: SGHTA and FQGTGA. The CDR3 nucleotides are TGTGCCAGCAGTGTTACTAGCGGGAGAAATGAGCAGTTCTTC. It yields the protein CASSVTSGRNEQFF.

The CDR3 sequence is CASSSDFYNEQFF. The CDR3 coding sequence is TGTGCCAGCAGCTCGGACTTTTACAATGAGCAGTTCTTC. The chain carries TRBV11-3 and TRBJ2-1, with D maybe TRBD2 (5 bases). Trimming took 4 bases from V and 4 from J, leaving 8 bases between them. Looked up from germline, CDR1 is SGHNT and CDR2 is YENEEA. The CDR3 sequence is 13 residues long.

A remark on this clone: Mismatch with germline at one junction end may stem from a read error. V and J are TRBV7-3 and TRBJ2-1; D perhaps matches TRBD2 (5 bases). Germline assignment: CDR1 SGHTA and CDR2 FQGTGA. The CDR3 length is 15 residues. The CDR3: CASTLASSSYNEQFF. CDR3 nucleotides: TGTGCCAGCACCTTAGCGTCTAGCTCCTACAATGAGCAGTTCTTC.

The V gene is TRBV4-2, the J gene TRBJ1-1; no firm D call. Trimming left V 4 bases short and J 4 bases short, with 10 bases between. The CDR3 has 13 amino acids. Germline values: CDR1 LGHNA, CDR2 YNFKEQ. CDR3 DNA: TGTGCCAGCAGCCGCGAAGTCGGCACTGAAGCTTTCTTT. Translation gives CASSREVGTEAFF.